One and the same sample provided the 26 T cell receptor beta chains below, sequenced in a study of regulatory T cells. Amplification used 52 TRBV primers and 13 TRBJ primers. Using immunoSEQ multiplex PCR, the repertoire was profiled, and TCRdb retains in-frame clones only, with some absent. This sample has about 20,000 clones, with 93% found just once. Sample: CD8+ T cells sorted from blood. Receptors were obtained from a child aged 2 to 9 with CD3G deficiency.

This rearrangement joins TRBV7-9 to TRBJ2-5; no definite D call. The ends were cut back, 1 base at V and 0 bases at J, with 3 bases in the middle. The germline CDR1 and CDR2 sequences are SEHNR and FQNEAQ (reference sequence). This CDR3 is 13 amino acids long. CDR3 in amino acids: CASSLENQETQYF. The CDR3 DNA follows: TGTGCCAGCAGCTTAGAAAACCAAGAGACCCAGTACTTC.

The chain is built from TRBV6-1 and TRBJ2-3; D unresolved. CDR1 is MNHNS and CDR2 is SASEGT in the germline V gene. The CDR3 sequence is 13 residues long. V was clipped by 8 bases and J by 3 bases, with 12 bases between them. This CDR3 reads CASLDLRTDTQYF. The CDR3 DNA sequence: TGTGCCAGCCTAGACCTGAGGACAGATACGCAGTATTTT.

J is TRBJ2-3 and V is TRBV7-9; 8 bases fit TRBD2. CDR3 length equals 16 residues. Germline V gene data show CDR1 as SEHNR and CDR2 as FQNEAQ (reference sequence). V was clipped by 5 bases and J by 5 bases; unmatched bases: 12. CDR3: CASSPPESGRRDTQYF. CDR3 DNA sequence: TGTGCCAGCAGCCCCCCTGAGAGCGGGAGAAGAGATACGCAGTATTTT.

For the CDR3, the DNA is TGTGCCAGCAGCGACATTAGTCCGAAGCAGTTCTTC. Protein sequence: CASSDISPKQFF. This chain connects TRBV7-9 to TRBJ2-1; D is unclear. Germline assignment: CDR1 SEHNR and CDR2 FQNEAQ (reference sequence). The CDR3 is 12 residues long. V was shortened by 5 bases and J by 11 bases, with 13 bases between the two germline ends.

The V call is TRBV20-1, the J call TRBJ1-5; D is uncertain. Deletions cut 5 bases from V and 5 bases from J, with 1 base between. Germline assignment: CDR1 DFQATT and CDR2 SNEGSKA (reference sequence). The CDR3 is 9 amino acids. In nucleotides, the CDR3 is TGCAGTGCTGATCAGCCCCAGCATTTT. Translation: CSADQPQHF.

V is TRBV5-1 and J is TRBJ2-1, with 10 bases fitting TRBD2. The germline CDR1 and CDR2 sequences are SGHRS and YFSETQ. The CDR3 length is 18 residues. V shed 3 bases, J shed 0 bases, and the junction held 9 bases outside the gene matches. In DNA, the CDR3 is TGCGCCAGCAGCTACGGACTAGCGGAATCGGGCTCCTACAATGAGCAGTTCTTC. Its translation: CASSYGLAESGSYNEQFF.

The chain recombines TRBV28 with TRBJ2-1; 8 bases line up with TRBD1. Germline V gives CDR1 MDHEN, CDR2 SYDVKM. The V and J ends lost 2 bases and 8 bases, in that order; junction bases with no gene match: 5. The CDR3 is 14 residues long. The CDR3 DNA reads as TGTGCCAGCAGTTTAGCGGCAGGGGGCGATGAGCAGTTCTTC. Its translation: CASSLAAGGDEQFF.

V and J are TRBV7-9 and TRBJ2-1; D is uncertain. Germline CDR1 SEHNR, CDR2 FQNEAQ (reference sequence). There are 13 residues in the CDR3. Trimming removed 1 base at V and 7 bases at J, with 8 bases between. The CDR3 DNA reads TGTGCCAGCAGCTTAGTAGGTCATAATGAGCAGTTCTTC. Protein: CASSLVGHNEQFF. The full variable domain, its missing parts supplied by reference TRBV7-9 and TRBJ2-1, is DTGVSQNPRHKITKRGQNVTFRCDPISEHNRLYWYRQTLGQGPEFLTYFQNEAQLEKSRLLSDRFSAERPKGSFSTLEIQRTEQGDSAMYLCASSLVGHNEQFFGPGTRLTVL.

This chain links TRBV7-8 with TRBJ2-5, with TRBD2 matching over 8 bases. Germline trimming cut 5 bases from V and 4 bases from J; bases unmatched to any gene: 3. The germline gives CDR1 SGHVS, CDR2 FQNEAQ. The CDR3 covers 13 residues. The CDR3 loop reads CASSLGLVETQYF. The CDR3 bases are TGTGCCAGCAGCCTGGGACTAGTAGAGACCCAGTACTTC.

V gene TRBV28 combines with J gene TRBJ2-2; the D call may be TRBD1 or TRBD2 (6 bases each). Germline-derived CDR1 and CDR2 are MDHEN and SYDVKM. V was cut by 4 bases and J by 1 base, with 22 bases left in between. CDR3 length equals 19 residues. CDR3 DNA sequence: TGTGCCAGCAGTTCCCCCCGACGGGGGCCCACTTTGAACACCGGGGAGCTGTTTTTT. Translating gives CASSSPRRGPTLNTGELFF.

DNA for the CDR3: TGTGCCATCAGTGATTTGCTGAACACTGAAGCTTTCTTT. This codes for CAISDLLNTEAFF. This sequence joins TRBV10-3 and TRBJ1-1; D unclear. This CDR3 contains 13 residues. Germline V gives CDR1 ENHRY, CDR2 SYGVKD. V was cut by 3 bases and J by 0 bases, with 5 bases left in between.

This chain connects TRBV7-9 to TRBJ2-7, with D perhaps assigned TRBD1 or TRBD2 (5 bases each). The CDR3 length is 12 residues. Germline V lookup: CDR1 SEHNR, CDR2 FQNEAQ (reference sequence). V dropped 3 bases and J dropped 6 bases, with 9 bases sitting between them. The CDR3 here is CASSFLGTEQYF. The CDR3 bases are TGTGCCAGCAGCTTCCTTGGGACCGAGCAGTACTTC.

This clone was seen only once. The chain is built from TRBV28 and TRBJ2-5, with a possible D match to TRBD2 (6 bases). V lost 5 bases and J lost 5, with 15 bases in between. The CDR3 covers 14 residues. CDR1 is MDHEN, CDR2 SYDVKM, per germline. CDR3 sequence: CASSQLADGETQYF. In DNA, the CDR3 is TGTGCCAGCAGTCAACTAGCCGACGGGGAGACCCAGTACTTC.

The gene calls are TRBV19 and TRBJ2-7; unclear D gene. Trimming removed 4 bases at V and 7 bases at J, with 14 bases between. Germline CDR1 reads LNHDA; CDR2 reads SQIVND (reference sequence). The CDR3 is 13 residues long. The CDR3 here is CASSTLLGSEQYF. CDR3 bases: TGTGCCAGTAGTACCCTCCTCGGGTCTGAGCAGTACTTC.

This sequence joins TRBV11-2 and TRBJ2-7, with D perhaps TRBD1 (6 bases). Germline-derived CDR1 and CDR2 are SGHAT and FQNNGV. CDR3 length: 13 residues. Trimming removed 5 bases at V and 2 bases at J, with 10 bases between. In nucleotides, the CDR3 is TGTGCCAGCAGCCGACAGGCCACCTACGAGCAGTACTTC. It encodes CASSRQATYEQYF.

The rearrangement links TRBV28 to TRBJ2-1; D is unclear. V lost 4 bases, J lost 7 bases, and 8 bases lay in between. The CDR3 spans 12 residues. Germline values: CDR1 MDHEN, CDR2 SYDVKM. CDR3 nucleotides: TGTGCCAGCAGTTCTTCAGGAAATGAGCAGTTCTTC. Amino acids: CASSSSGNEQFF.

CDR3 in amino acids: CASSSIDSSTDTQYF. The CDR3 bases are TGTGCCAGCAGTTCTATAGACTCTAGCACAGATACGCAGTATTTT. This chain connects TRBV28 to TRBJ2-3, with D uncertain. The germline V gene has CDR1 MDHEN and CDR2 SYDVKM. V was trimmed by 4 bases and J by 0 bases, leaving 11 bases between them. The CDR3 totals 15 residues.

CDR3 sequence: CASSLTQTGYDQPQHF. CDR3 nucleotides: TGTGCCAGCAGTTTAACCCAGACAGGGTACGATCAGCCCCAGCATTTT. J is TRBJ1-5 and V is TRBV28, with 7 bases fitting TRBD1. Germline V gene sequence: CDR1 MDHEN, CDR2 SYDVKM. The CDR3 contains 16 residues. V lost 2 bases, J lost 5 bases, and 9 bases stayed unmatched.

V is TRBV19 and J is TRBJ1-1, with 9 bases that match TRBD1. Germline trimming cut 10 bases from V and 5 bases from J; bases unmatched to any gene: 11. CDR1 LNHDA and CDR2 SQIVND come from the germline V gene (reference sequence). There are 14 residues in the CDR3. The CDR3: CATSAGTGPTEAFF. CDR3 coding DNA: TGTGCCACTAGCGCCGGGACAGGGCCGACTGAAGCTTTCTTT.

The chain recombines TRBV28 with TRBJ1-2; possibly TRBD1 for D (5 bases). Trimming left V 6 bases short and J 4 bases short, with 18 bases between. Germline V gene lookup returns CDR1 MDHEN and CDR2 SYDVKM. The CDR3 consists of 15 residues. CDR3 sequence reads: CASRRTGTRGYGYTF. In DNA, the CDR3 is TGTGCCAGCAGGCGTACCGGGACTAGAGGCTATGGCTACACCTTC.

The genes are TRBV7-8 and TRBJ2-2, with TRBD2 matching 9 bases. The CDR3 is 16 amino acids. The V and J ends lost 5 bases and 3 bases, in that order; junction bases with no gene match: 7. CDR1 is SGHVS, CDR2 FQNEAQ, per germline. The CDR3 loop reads CASSLIAGEDTGELFF. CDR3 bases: TGTGCCAGCAGCCTTATAGCGGGAGAGGACACCGGGGAGCTGTTTTTT.

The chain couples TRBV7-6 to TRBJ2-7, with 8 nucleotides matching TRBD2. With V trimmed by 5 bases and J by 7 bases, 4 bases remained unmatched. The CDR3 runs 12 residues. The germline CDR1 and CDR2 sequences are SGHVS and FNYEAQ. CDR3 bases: TGTGCCAGCAGCCTCTTAGCGGGAGAGCAGTACTTC. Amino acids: CASSLLAGEQYF. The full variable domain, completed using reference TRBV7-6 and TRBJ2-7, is GAGVSQSPRYKVTKRGQDVALRCDPISGHVSLYWYRQALGQGPEFLTYFNYEAQQDKSGLPNDRFSAERPEGSISTLTIQRTEQRDSAMYRCASSLLAGEQYFGPGTRLTVT.

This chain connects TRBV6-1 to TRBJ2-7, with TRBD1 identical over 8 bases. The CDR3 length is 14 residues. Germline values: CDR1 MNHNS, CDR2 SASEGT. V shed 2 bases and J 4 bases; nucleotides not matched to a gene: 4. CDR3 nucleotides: TGTGCCAGCAGTGAATGGCAGGGGGCTTACGAGCAGTACTTC. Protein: CASSEWQGAYEQYF.

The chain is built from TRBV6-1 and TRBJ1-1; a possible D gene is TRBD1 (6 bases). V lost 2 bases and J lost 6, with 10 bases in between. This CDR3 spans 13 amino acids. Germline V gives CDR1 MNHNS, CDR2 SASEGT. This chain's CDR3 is CASSEWGASEAFF. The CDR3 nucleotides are TGTGCCAGCAGTGAATGGGGGGCGTCTGAAGCTTTCTTT.

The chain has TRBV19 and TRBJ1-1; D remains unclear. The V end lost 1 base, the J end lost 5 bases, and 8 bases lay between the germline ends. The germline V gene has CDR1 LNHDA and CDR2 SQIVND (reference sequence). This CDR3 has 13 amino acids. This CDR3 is CASSIGMGTEAFF. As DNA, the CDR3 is TGTGCCAGTAGTATAGGGATGGGGACTGAAGCTTTCTTT.

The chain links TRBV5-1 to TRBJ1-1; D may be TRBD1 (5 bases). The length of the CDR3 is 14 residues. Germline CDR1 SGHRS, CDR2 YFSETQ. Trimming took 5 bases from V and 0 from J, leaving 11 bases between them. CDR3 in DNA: TGCGCCAGCAGTGCCGGGGACCTGAACACTGAAGCTTTCTTT. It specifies CASSAGDLNTEAFF. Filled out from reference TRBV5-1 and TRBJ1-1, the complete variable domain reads KAGVTQTPRYLIKTRGQQVTLSCSPISGHRSVSWYQQTPGQGLQFLFEYFSETQRNKGNFPGRFSGRQFSNSRSEMNVSTLELGDSALYLCASSAGDLNTEAFFGQGTRLTVV.